A selection of T cell receptor beta chains follows, all from one sample in a study of CD8 T cells in ankylosing spondylitis. TCRdb reprocessed the 5' RACE reads with MiXCR, giving one entry per CDR3 protein. The sample lists about 240,000 distinct CDR3 sequences, roughly 10% seen once, with less than 7% in the top ten. The sequenced material came from blood, either unsorted or a sorted T cell fraction (not recorded which). All receptors derive from a male donor with ankylosing spondylitis or in good health (not recorded which). CDR3s leave out the opening cysteine and the closing phenylalanine or tryptophan. Fields, in order: V gene, CDR3 protein.

V: TRBV7-2
CDR3: ASSDHYGYT

V: TRBV5-1
CDR3: ASSLGRGGPEAF

V: TRBV5-1
CDR3: ASSFLTAEDNTIY

V: TRBV20-1
CDR3: SARDGRLAASNEQF

V: TRBV15
CDR3: ATSREGRAGYT

V: TRBV15
CDR3: ATSGLLSSTDTQY

V: TRBV7-2
CDR3: ASTPPGSSYNSPLH

V: TRBV15
CDR3: ATSKRNTEAF

V: TRBV5-1
CDR3: ASRLGADGNQPQH

V: TRBV7-6
CDR3: ASSRQVDSNQPQH

V: TRBV5-1
CDR3: ASSLALAGQDKQF

V: TRBV11-2
CDR3: ASSLEGRTGADEQY

V: TRBV19
CDR3: ASSASGGLAF

V: TRBV6-2/TRBV6-3
CDR3: ASSIAGGGGNEQF

V: TRBV5-5
CDR3: ASSVAVDDQPQH

V: TRBV28
CDR3: ASRGEASYNEQF

V: TRBV5-1
CDR3: ASSLGTVTGELF